These 28 T cell receptor beta chains share one sample of origin, sequenced in a study of shared clonotypes between healthy human individuals. Naive CD8 populations comprised CD45RO-negative cells positively selected for CCR7, excluding terminally differentiated effector memory CD45RA+ cells. Clones were sequenced by immunoSEQ multiplex PCR, and TCRdb holds only the in-frame ones, with some missing. The sample shows millions of clones, more than 85% of them seen only once. The sequenced material came from naive CD8+ T cells from PBMCs. The receptors originated from a young man in good health. Some clones in this sample may be carry-over from other donors' samples.

The chain carries TRBV19 and TRBJ2-5; D may be TRBD1 (5 bases). Germline V gives CDR1 LNHDA, CDR2 SQIVND (reference sequence). With 5 bases removed from V and 10 bases from J, the gap between germline ends came to 17 bases. This CDR3 contains 13 residues. The CDR3 bases are TGTGCCAGTAGTGGCAGGGTAGACGGTAGCCAGTACTTC. This gives the protein CASSGRVDGSQYF.

The chain uses TRBV28 and TRBJ1-3; no clear D. Germline V CDR1 and CDR2: MDHEN, SYDVKM. V was shortened by 4 bases and J by 4 bases, with 11 bases between the two germline ends. This CDR3 is built from 14 residues. In nucleotides, the CDR3 is TGTGCCAGCAGTTCCGGGCCTCACGGAAACACCATATATTTT. This encodes CASSSGPHGNTIYF.

CDR3 bases: TGTGCCAGCAGCTCCGACTTAGCCAAAAACATTCAGTACTTC. It is translated as CASSSDLAKNIQYF. This chain links TRBV5-6 with TRBJ2-4; D is ambiguous. V was cut by 3 bases and J by 0 bases, with 7 bases left in between. The germline V gene encodes CDR1 SGHDT and CDR2 YYEEEE. This CDR3 comprises 14 residues.

This clone has a handful of counts. The chain has TRBV2 and TRBJ2-7, with 8 bases matching TRBD1. V was clipped by 8 bases and J by 2 bases; unmatched bases: 5. The CDR3 length is 13 residues. The germline V gene has CDR1 SNHLY and CDR2 FYNNEI. DNA of the CDR3: TGTGCCAGCCGGACAGGGCGTCCCTACGAGCAGTACTTC. This sequence encodes CASRTGRPYEQYF.

The chain uses TRBV5-8 and TRBJ2-7; D unresolved. This CDR3 has 13 residues. Germline lookup yields CDR1 SGHTS and CDR2 YDEGEE. V lost 2 bases and J 1 base, leaving 7 bases between the germline ends. The chain's CDR3 is CASSLQNSYEQYF. The CDR3 DNA reads as TGTGCCAGCAGCTTACAGAATTCCTACGAGCAGTACTTC.

This chain connects TRBV20-1 to TRBJ2-7; D unresolved. The germline V gene has CDR1 DFQATT and CDR2 SNEGSKA (reference sequence). Deletions cut 8 bases from V and 6 bases from J, with 11 bases between. The CDR3 spans 10 residues. The CDR3 here is CSTSKAEQYF. Written as DNA, the CDR3 is TGCAGTACATCGAAAGCCGAGCAGTACTTC.

The chain carries TRBV7-9 and TRBJ2-7, with 7 positions matching TRBD1. The CDR3 consists of 15 residues. V lost 4 bases, J lost 2 bases, and 8 bases stayed unmatched. The germline CDR1 and CDR2 sequences are SEHNR and FQNEAQ (reference sequence). This chain's CDR3 is CASSSTDRTTYEQYF. CDR3 coding DNA: TGTGCCAGCAGCTCAACGGACAGGACCACCTACGAGCAGTACTTC.

The rearrangement uses TRBV28 and TRBJ2-2; perhaps D is TRBD1 or TRBD2 (5 bases each). Trimming removed 4 bases from V and 5 bases from J, with 14 bases in between. The germline V gene encodes CDR1 MDHEN and CDR2 SYDVKM. This CDR3 contains 15 residues. CDR3 in DNA: TGTGCCAGCAGTTACCGGGACCCATTTACCGGGGAGCTGTTTTTT. It codes for CASSYRDPFTGELFF.

The sample holds a few counts of this clone. The chain carries TRBV30 and TRBJ1-5, with D possibly being TRBD1 (6 bases). This CDR3 is built from 14 residues. V was cut by 0 bases and J by 6 bases, with 12 bases left in between. CDR1 and CDR2 (germline): GTSNPN, SVGIG (reference sequence). CDR3: CAWSVRGARQPQHF. CDR3 in DNA: TGTGCCTGGAGTGTACGGGGGGCGCGTCAGCCCCAGCATTTT.

As for this clone: A read error may account for a junction end that differs from germline. This chain joins TRBV7-8 and TRBJ1-1; D unclear. This CDR3 has 14 residues. Germline lookup yields CDR1 SGHVS and CDR2 FQNEAQ. The CDR3: CASRLEGRHAEAFF. The DNA of the CDR3 is TGTGCCAGCAGGTTAGAGGGTAGGCACGCTGAAGCTTTCTTT.

The rearrangement uses TRBV4-3 and TRBJ2-7; D is unclear. This CDR3 region has 17 residues. Trimming removed 0 bases at V and 0 bases at J, with 15 bases between. Germline loops: CDR1 LGHNA, CDR2 YSLEER. This CDR3 reads CASSQDLDVRSSYEQYF. The CDR3 DNA follows: TGCGCCAGCAGCCAAGATCTCGACGTGCGGAGCTCCTACGAGCAGTACTTC.

The rearrangement links TRBV29-1 to TRBJ2-1; D is ambiguous. The V end was cut by 4 bases, the J end by 2 bases, with 12 bases between. The CDR3 sequence is 14 residues long. Germline loops: CDR1 SQVTM, CDR2 ANQGSEA. The CDR3 DNA reads TGCAGCGTTGTCGCTACCTTCACCTACAATGAGCAGTTCTTC. It yields the protein CSVVATFTYNEQFF.

The chain couples TRBV30 to TRBJ2-3, with 10 bases that match TRBD2. V lost 1 base and J lost 8; bases outside the gene matches: 12. Germline values: CDR1 GTSNPN, CDR2 SVGIG (reference sequence). This CDR3 comprises 16 residues. The CDR3 region is CAWSGDSGRRWGTQYF. DNA for the CDR3: TGTGCCTGGAGTGGAGATAGCGGGAGGCGGTGGGGTACGCAGTATTTT.

The rearrangement uses TRBV6-5 and TRBJ2-7; 7 positions match TRBD1. The CDR3 consists of 14 residues. Looked up from germline, CDR1 is MNHEY and CDR2 is SVGAGI. Germline trimming cut 6 bases from V and 3 bases from J; bases unmatched to any gene: 8. The CDR3 DNA follows: TGTGCCAGCAGCCATCCCGGGACAGACTACGAGCAGTACTTC. This translates into CASSHPGTDYEQYF.

This chain links TRBV28 with TRBJ1-1; TRBD1 agrees at 9 bases. Germline CDR1 and CDR2: MDHEN and SYDVKM. V dropped 8 bases and J dropped 3; count of bases not matched to a gene: 7. The CDR3 has 14 amino acids. CDR3 DNA: TGTGCCAGCTTGCGGACAGGGGAATACACTGAAGCTTTCTTT. Amino acid sequence: CASLRTGEYTEAFF. Full variable domain (outside the CDR3, taken from reference TRBV28 and TRBJ1-1): DVKVTQSSRYLVKRTGEKVFLECVQDMDHENMFWYRQDPGLGLRLIYFSYDVKMKEKGDIPEGYSVSREKKERFSLILESASTNQTSMYLCASLRTGEYTEAFFGQGTRLTVV.

The V and J genes are TRBV19 and TRBJ1-1; D remains ambiguous. The CDR3 covers 15 residues. V gave up 1 base and J gave up 2 bases, with 11 bases separating them. Germline values: CDR1 LNHDA, CDR2 SQIVND (reference sequence). The CDR3 loop is CASSIGVGTNTEAFF. The CDR3 nucleotides are TGTGCCAGTAGTATAGGGGTGGGCACCAACACTGAAGCTTTCTTT.

The V call is TRBV28, the J call TRBJ2-1; D perhaps matches TRBD1 (6 bases). Looked up from germline, CDR1 is MDHEN and CDR2 is SYDVKM. Trimming cost V 5 bases and J 6 bases, with 14 bases left between them. CDR3 length equals 14 residues. In DNA form, the CDR3 reads TGTGCCAGCAGTCCACTGGGGACACCCAATGAGCAGTTCTTC. Translating gives CASSPLGTPNEQFF.

This chain uses TRBV7-2 with TRBJ1-1; D call uncertain. Germline loops: CDR1 SGHTA, CDR2 FQGNSA. The CDR3 length is 15 residues. V lost 5 bases to trimming and J lost 0 bases, with 13 bases between them. The chain's CDR3 is CASSPLQKMNTEAFF. As DNA, the CDR3 is TGTGCCAGCAGCCCTTTACAGAAGATGAACACTGAAGCTTTCTTT.

V is TRBV21-1 and J is TRBJ2-7; TRBD2 reflects the table's D call only, with no check against the DNA. TRBV21-1 is a listed pseudogene. The CDR3 totals 19 residues. CDR3 coding DNA: TGTGCCAGCAGCAAAAACCCCCGGACTAGCGGGAGGGCCTCCTACGAGCAGTACTTC. Its protein is CASSKNPRTSGRASYEQYF.

The chain employs TRBV12-5 and TRBJ2-2; the match to TRBD2 covers 14 bases. The trim removed 4 bases at V and 4 bases at J, leaving 8 bases unmatched. Germline CDR1 reads LGHNT; CDR2 reads FRNRAP. CDR3 length: 18 amino acids. DNA for the CDR3: TGTGCTAGTGGTTATGGGACTAGCGGGGGCCACGGCACCGGGGAGCTGTTTTTT. It yields the protein CASGYGTSGGHGTGELFF.

The chain is built from TRBV5-4 and TRBJ2-7; D is uncertain. The germline V gene has CDR1 SGHNT and CDR2 YYREEE (reference sequence). CDR3 length: 15 amino acids. V shed 2 bases and J shed 3 bases, with 15 bases lying between them. The CDR3 bases are TGTGCCAGCAGCTTAGAGGTCCCCGAAGACTACGAGCAGTACTTC. This encodes CASSLEVPEDYEQYF.

This chain links TRBV27 with TRBJ1-1, with 7 bases aligning to TRBD1. With 4 bases clipped from V and 4 bases from J, the junction kept 12 bases outside the gene matches. Germline V lookup: CDR1 MNHEY, CDR2 SMNVEV (reference sequence). This CDR3 is built from 16 residues. CDR3 loop: CASSSNSRGGGTEAFF. In nucleotides, the CDR3 is TGTGCCAGCAGTTCCAATAGCAGGGGGGGTGGCACTGAAGCTTTCTTT.

V and J are TRBV27 and TRBJ2-7; D remains ambiguous. The CDR3 loop spans 13 amino acids. Per the germline V gene, CDR1 is MNHEY and CDR2 is SMNVEV (reference sequence). V gave up 3 bases and J gave up 6 bases, with 12 bases separating them. Here the CDR3 DNA reads TGTGCCAGCAGTTTTATTGGGCAGGCCGAGCAGTACTTC. Protein product: CASSFIGQAEQYF.

The chain is built from TRBV9 and TRBJ2-2, with 7 bases matching TRBD1. CDR1 and CDR2 (germline): SGDLS, YYNGEE. The CDR3 is 15 residues long. Germline trimming cut 4 bases from V and 7 bases from J; bases unmatched to any gene: 10. The CDR3 loop is CASSFTLGGRGELFF. The CDR3 DNA reads as TGTGCCAGCAGCTTTACTTTAGGGGGCCGCGGGGAGCTGTTTTTT.

The V and J genes are TRBV28 and TRBJ2-2, with unresolved D. Germline CDR1 and CDR2: MDHEN and SYDVKM. The germline V and J ends were trimmed by 1 base and 0 bases, with 6 bases remaining between them. The CDR3 extends over 15 amino acids. For the CDR3, the DNA is TGTGCCAGCAGTTTATTTTTCTCGAACACCGGGGAGCTGTTTTTT. Residues: CASSLFFSNTGELFF.

The chain has TRBV5-4 and TRBJ2-3, with no clear D. This CDR3 is 12 amino acids long. V lost 2 bases and J 4 bases, leaving 5 bases between the germline ends. Germline CDR1 is SGHNT and CDR2 is YYREEE (reference sequence). The CDR3 bases are TGTGCCAGCAGCTTCAGCGCAGATACGCAGTATTTT. Residues: CASSFSADTQYF.

Remarks on this clone: This CDR3 is also generated by other DNA sequences in the sample. The chain couples TRBV27 to TRBJ2-3; a possible D gene is TRBD2 (5 bases). V lost 6 bases, J lost 0 bases, and 10 bases lay in between. CDR3 length: 14 residues. Germline V lookup: CDR1 MNHEY, CDR2 SMNVEV (reference sequence). CDR3 DNA sequence: TGTGCCAGCAGCTTGGGCGGGAGCACAGATACGCAGTATTTT. It encodes CASSLGGSTDTQYF.

The genes are TRBV29-1 and TRBJ2-2, with D perhaps given as TRBD1 or TRBD2 (5 bases each). CDR1 is SQVTM and CDR2 is ANQGSEA in the germline V gene. This CDR3 spans 16 amino acids. V lost 8 bases and J lost 2, with 21 bases in between. CDR3 residues: CSIISVGAGNTGELFF. In nucleotides, the CDR3 is TGCAGCATCATAAGCGTCGGGGCCGGTAACACCGGGGAGCTGTTTTTT.